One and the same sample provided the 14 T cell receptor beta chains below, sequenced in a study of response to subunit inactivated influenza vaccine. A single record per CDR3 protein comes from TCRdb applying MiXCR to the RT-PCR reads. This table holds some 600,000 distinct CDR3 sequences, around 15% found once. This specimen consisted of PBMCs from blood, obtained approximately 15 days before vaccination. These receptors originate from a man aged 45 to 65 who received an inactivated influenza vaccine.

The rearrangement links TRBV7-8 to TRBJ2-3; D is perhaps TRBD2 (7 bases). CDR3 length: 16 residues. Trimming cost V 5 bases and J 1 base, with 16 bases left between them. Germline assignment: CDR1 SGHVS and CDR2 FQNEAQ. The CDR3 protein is CASSPTRGPRTDTQYF. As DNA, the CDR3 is TGTGCCAGCAGCCCCACGCGGGGGCCCCGCACAGATACGCAGTATTTT.

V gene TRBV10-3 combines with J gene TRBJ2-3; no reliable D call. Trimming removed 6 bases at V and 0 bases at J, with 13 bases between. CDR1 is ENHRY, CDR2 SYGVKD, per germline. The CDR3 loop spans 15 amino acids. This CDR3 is CAIRDSHASTDTQYF. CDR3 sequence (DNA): TGTGCCATCAGAGACTCGCACGCTAGCACAGATACGCAGTATTTT.

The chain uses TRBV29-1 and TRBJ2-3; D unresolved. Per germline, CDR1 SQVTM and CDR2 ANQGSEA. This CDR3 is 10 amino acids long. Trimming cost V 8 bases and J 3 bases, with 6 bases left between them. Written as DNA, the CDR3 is TGCAGCCTACTGACAGATACGCAGTATTTT. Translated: CSLLTDTQYF.

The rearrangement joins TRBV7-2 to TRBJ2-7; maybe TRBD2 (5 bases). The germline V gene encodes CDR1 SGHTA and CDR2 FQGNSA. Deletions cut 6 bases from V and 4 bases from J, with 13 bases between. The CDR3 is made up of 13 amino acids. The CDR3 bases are TGTGCCAGCAGTATTAGCCGGAGGTACGAGCAGTACTTC. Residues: CASSISRRYEQYF.

CDR3 protein: CASSPIPPSYNSPLHF. CDR3 nucleotide sequence: TGTGCCAGCTCGCCTATTCCCCCCTCCTATAATTCACCCCTCCACTTT. V usage is TRBV18 and J usage is TRBJ1-6; no firm D call. V was cut by 6 bases and J by 0 bases, with 12 bases left in between. CDR3 length: 16 amino acids. CDR1 and CDR2 (germline): KGHSH, LQKENI.

CDR3 residues: CATKGAGGGQETQYF. CDR3 coding DNA: TGTGCCACCAAGGGAGCGGGGGGGGGCCAAGAGACCCAGTACTTC. This chain uses TRBV6-1 with TRBJ2-5, with TRBD2 matching 10 bases. CDR3 size: 15 residues. The V gene end was trimmed by 10 bases and the J gene end by 1 base; junction bases not matched to a gene: 9. Germline-derived CDR1 and CDR2 are MNHNS and SASEGT.

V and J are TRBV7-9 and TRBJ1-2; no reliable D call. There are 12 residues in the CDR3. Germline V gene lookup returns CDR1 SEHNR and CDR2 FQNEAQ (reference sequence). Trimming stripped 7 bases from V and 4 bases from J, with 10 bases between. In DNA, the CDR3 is TGTGCCAGCACTGGTCTTGTCTATGGCTACACCTTC. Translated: CASTGLVYGYTF.

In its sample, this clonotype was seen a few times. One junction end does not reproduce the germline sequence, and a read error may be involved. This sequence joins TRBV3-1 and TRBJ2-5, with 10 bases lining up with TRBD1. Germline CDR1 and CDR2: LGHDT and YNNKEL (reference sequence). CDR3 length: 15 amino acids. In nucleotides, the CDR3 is TGTGCCAGCAGCCAGAGGGGACAGGGGCAAGGGACCCAGTACTTC. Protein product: CASSQRGQGQGTQYF.

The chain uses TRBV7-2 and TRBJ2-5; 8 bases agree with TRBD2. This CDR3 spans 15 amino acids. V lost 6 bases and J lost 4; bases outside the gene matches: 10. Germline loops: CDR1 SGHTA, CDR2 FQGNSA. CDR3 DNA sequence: TGTGCCAGCAGTTTAACGGGGGGGCTTGGAGAGACCCAGTACTTC. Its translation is CASSLTGGLGETQYF.

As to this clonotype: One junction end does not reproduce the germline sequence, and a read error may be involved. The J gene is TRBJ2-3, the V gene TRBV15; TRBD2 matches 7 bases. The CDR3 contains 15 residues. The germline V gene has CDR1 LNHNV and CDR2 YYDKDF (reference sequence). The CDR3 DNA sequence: TGTGCCTCCAGCAGAGCTGGCGGGGGTAAAGATACGCAGTATTTT. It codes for CASSRAGGGKDTQYF.

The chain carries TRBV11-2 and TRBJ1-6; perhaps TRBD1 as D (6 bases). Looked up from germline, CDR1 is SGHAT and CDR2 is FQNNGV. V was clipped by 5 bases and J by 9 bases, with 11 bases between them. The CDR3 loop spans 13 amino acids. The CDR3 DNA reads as TGTGCCAGCAGCCCAGAGGGGGTTTCACCCCTCCACTTT. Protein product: CASSPEGVSPLHF.

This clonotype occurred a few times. CDR3 amino acids: CASSPPAAGNEQYF. CDR3 in DNA: TGTGCCAGCTCACCACCAGCGGCTGGCAACGAGCAGTACTTC. The chain combines TRBV18 with TRBJ2-7; D possibly corresponds to TRBD2 (5 bases). V shed 0 bases and J shed 5 bases, with 11 bases lying between them. The CDR3 contains 14 residues. Germline CDR1 reads KGHSH; CDR2 reads LQKENI.

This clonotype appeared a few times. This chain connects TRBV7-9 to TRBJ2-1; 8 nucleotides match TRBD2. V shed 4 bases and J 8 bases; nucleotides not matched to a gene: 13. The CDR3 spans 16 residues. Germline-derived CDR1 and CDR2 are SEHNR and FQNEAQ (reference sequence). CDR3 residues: CASSSIGREGRDEQFF. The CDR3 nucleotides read TGTGCCAGCAGCTCCATCGGGAGGGAGGGCCGAGATGAGCAGTTCTTC.

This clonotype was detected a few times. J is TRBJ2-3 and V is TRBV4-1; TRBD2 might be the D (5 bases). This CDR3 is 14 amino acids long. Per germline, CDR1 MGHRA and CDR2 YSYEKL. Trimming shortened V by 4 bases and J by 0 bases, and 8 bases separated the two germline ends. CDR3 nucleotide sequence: TGCGCCAGCAGCCCCGAGGGTAGCACAGATACGCAGTATTTT. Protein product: CASSPEGSTDTQYF.